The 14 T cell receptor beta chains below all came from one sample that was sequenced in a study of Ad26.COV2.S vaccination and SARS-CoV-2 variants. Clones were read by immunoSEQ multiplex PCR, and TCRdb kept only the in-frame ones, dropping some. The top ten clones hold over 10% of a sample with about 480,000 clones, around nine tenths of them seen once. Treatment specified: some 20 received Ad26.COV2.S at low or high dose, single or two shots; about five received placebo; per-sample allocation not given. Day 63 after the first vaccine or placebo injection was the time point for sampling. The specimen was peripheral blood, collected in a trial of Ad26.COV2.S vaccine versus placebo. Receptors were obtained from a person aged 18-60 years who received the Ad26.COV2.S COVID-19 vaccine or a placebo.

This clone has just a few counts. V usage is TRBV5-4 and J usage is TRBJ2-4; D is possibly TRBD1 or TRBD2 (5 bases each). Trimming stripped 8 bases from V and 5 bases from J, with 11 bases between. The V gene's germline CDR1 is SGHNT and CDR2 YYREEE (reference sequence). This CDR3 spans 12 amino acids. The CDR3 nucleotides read TGTGCCAGTTCCGGGACGGAAAACATTCAGTACTTC. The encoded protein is CASSGTENIQYF.

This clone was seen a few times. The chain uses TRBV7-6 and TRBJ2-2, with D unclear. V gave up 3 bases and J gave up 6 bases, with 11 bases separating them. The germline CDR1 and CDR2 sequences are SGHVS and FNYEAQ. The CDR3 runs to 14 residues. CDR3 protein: CASSLGGAPGELFF. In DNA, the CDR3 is TGTGCCAGCAGCTTGGGTGGAGCGCCCGGGGAGCTGTTTTTT.

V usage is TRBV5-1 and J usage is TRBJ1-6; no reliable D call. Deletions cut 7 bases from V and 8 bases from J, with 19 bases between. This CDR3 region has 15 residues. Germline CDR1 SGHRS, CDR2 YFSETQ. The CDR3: CASRTEPLTHSPLHF. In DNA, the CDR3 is TGCGCCAGCCGGACCGAACCCCTTACGCATTCACCCCTCCACTTT.

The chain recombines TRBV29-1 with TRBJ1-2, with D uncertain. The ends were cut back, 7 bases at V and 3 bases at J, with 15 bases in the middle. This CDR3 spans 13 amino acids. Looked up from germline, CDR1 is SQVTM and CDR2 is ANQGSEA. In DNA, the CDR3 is TGCAGCGCCTGGCGTCCGAACGACTATGGCTACACCTTC. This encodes CSAWRPNDYGYTF.

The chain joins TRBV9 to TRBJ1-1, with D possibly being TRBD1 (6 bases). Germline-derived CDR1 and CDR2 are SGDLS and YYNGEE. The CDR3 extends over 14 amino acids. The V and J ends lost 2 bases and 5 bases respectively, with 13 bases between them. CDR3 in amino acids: CASSVSGRGTEAFF. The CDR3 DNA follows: TGTGCCAGCAGCGTTTCAGGGAGGGGGACTGAAGCTTTCTTT.

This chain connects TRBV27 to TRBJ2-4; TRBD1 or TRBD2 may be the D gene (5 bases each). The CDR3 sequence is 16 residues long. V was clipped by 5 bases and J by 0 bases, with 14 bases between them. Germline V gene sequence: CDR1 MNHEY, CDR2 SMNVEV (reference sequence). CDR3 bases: TGTGCCAGCAGTGACCAGGGACCAGTAGCCAAAAACATTCAGTACTTC. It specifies CASSDQGPVAKNIQYF.

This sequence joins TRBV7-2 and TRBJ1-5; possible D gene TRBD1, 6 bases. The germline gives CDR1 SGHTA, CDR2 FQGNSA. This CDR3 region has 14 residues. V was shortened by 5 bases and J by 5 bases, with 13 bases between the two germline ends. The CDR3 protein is CASSLESGDQPQHF. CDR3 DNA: TGTGCCAGCAGCCTGGAGTCAGGGGATCAGCCCCAGCATTTT. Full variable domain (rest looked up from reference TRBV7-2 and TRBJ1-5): GAGVSQSPSNKVTEKGKDVELRCDPISGHTALYWYRQSLGQGLEFLIYFQGNSAPDKSGLPSDRFSAERTGGSVSTLTIQRTQQEDSAVYLCASSLESGDQPQHFGDGTRLSIL.

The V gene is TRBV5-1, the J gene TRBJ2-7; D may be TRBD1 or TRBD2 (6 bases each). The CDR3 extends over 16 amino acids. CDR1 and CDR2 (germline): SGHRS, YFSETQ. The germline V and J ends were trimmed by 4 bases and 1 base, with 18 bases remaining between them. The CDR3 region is CASSPSAGGDSYEQYF. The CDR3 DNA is TGCGCCAGCAGCCCGTCAGCCGGGGGCGATTCCTACGAGCAGTACTTC.

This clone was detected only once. Written as DNA, the CDR3 is TGTGCCAGCAGCACGGGACGGTATGGCTACACCTTC. Its translation is CASSTGRYGYTF. The genes are TRBV11-1 and TRBJ1-2; possibly TRBD1 for D (5 bases). The ends were cut back, 5 bases at V and 5 bases at J, with 9 bases in the middle. This CDR3 has 12 residues. Germline V gene sequence: CDR1 SGHAT, CDR2 FQDESV (reference sequence). The variable domain in full, with the rest retrieved from reference TRBV11-1 and TRBJ1-2, is EAEVAQSPRYKITEKSQAVAFWCDPISGHATLYWYRQILGQGPELLVQFQDESVVDDSQLPKDRFSAERLKGVDSTLKIQPAELGDSAMYLCASSTGRYGYTFGSGTRLTVV.

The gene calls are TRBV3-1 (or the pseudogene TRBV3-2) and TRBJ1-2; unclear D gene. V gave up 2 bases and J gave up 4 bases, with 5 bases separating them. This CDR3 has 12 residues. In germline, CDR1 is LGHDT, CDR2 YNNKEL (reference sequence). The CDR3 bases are TGTGCCAGCAGCCAACGGAGCTATGGCTACACCTTC. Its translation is CASSQRSYGYTF.

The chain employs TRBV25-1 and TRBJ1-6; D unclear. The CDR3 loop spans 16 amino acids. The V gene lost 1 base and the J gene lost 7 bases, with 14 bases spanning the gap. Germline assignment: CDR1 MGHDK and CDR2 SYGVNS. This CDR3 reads CASSESGAFRNSPLHF. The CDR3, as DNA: TGTGCCAGCAGTGAATCGGGCGCCTTTCGGAATTCACCCCTCCACTTT.

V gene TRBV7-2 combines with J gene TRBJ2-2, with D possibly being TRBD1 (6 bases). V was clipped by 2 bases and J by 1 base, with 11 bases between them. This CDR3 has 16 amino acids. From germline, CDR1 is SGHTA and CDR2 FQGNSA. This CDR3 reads CASSLLGARNTGELFF. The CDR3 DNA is TGTGCCAGCAGCTTATTGGGGGCCCGGAACACCGGGGAGCTGTTTTTT. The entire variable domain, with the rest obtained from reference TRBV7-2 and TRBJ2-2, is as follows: GAGVSQSPSNKVTEKGKDVELRCDPISGHTALYWYRQSLGQGLEFLIYFQGNSAPDKSGLPSDRFSAERTGGSVSTLTIQRTQQEDSAVYLCASSLLGARNTGELFFGEGSRLTVL.

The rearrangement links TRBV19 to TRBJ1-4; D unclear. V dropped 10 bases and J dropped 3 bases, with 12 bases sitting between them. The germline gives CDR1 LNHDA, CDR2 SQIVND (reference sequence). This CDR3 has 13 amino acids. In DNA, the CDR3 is TGTGCCACCCGATCAGACTCTAATGAAAAACTGTTTTTT. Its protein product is CATRSDSNEKLFF.

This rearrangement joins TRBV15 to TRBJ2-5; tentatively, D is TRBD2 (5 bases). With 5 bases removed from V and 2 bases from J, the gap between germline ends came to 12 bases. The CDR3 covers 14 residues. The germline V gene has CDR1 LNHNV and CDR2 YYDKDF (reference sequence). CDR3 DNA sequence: TGTGCCACCAGCCAGCGGCGGCTGCAAGAGACCCAGTACTTC. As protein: CATSQRRLQETQYF.